The T cell receptor (beta chain) described here comes from a study of monozygotic twins with cystic fibrosis. Clones were sequenced by immunoSEQ multiplex PCR, and TCRdb holds only the in-frame ones, with some missing. The repertoire has roughly 14,000 clones, 95% to 99% of them found once; the top ten carry 0.41%. The source material was blood. This clonotype was sampled from a girl aged 2 to 9 with cystic fibrosis.

The CDR3 nucleotides are TGTGCCAGCTCACCGGGGACAGGCCCGACAGATACGCAGTATTTT. Translation: CASSPGTGPTDTQYF. The chain is built from TRBV18 and TRBJ2-3, with 8 bases fitting TRBD1. This CDR3 is 15 amino acids long. Germline CDR1 is KGHSH and CDR2 is LQKENI. V shed 3 bases and J 3 bases; nucleotides not matched to a gene: 5.